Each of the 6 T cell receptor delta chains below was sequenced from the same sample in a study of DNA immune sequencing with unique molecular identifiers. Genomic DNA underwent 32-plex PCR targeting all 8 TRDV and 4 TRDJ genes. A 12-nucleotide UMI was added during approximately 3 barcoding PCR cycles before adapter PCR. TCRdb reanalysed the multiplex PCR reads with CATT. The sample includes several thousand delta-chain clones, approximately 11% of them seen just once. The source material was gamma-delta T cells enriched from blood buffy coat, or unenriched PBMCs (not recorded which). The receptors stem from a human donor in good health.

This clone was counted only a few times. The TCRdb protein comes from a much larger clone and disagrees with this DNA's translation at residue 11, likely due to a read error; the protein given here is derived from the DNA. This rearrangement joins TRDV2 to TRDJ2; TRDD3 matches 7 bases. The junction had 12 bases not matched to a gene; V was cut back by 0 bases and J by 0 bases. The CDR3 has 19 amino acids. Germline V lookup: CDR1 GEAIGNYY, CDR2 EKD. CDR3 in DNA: TGTGCCTGTGACACCGTATCGGATACGCGGGTCTCTTTGACAGCACAACTCTTCTTT. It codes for CACDTVSDTRVSLTAQLFF.

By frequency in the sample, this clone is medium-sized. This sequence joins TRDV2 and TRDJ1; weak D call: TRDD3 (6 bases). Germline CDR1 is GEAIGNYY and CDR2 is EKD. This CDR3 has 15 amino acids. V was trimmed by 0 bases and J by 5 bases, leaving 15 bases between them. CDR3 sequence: CACDTVGDLDDKLIF. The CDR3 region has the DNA TGTGCCTGTGACACCGTCGGGGATCTGGATGATAAACTCATCTTT.

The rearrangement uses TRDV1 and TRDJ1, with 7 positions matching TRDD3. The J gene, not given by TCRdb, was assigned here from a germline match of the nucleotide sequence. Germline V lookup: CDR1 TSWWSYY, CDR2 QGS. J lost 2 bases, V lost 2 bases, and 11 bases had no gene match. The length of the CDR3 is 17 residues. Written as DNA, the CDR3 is TGTGCTCTTGGGGAAATACGTCCCGGGGGATTTACCGATAAACTCATCTTT. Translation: CALGEIRPGGFTDKLIF.

CDR3 coding DNA: TGTGCTCTTGGGGGCACACCCGTGGTGGGGATTCGGGGCGATAAACTCATCTTT. Translated, it gives CALGGTPVVGIRGDKLIF. For the J gene the call is TRDJ1; the V gene lacks a call; the tabulated D call, TRDD3, remains unverified against the DNA. There are 18 residues in the CDR3.

The CDR3 reads CALGDRLVLRTWGASRGLIF. The CDR3 coding sequence is TGTGCTCTTGGGGACCGCCTGGTCCTTCGGACGTGGGGGGCGAGTCGCGGACTCATCTTT. V usage is TRDV1 and J usage is TRDJ1; a weak D match, TRDD3 (6 bases). TCRdb leaves out the J gene; it was filled in here by matching the DNA to germline. V gave up 3 bases and J gave up 10 bases, with 36 bases separating them. The CDR3 loop spans 20 amino acids. Germline lookup yields CDR1 TSWWSYY and CDR2 QGS.

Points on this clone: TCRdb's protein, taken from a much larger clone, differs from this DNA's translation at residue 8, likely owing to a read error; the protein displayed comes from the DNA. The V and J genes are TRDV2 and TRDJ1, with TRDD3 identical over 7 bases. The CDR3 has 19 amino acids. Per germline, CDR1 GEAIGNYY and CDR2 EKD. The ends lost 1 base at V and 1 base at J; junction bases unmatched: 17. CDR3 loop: CACDTMKRGDLQLTDKLIF. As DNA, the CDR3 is TGTGCCTGTGACACGATGAAGCGGGGGGATCTTCAACTCACCGATAAACTCATCTTT.